The following is a TCR beta chain sequence with its context. The entry originates in a study of blood T cell repertoires in COVID-19. Looking at the study overall: Researchers got acute and convalescent COVID-19 samples from the United States, Italy and Spain. T cells, B-cell-depleted T cells, or PBMCs provided the cDNA or gDNA that served as material.

As handled by the study authors: Amplification from reference gene primers served as the basis for estimated nucleated cell counts. Data came from immunoSEQ multiplex PCR; TCRdb stores just in-frame clones and leaves some out. V and J calls and clone size are those listed in that table; D and trimming were worked out from the DNA. The sample holds about 100,000 clones, roughly 92% seen once. Sequencing input: peripheral blood. The sequence came from a man in his fifties with active COVID-19.

The CDR3 DNA follows: TGTGCTAGCGCCTTGGGGTTAGCGGGAGATCCCGGGGTCGATGAGCAGTTCTTC. Its protein product is CASALGLAGDPGVDEQFF. V is TRBV12-5 and J is TRBJ2-1; 9 positions match TRBD2. V trimming: 9 bases; J trimming: 8 bases; junction bases outside the gene matches: 23. This CDR3 contains 18 residues. CDR1 is LGHNT and CDR2 is FRNRAP in the germline V gene.